This T cell receptor (beta chain) was identified during a study of CD8 T cells in Susac syndrome. Random hexamers primed reverse transcription of about 0.5 to 1 ug RNA. Across 54 Vbeta and 13 Jbeta, TCR beta CDR3 was amplified with immunoSEQ multiplex PCR. Via MiXCR, TCRdb re-called the immunoSEQ multiplex PCR reads, giving one row per CDR3 protein. The sample includes 71,000 or so distinct CDR3 sequences, 96% of them seen just once. As to this clonotype: Its antigen is unknown.

The study's findings and limits: The study recognized that the number of individuals in its TCR sequencing and HLA analysis was relatively small.

The authors carried out high-throughput sequencing of TCR beta. They applied it to CD8+ and CD4+ T cells obtained from blood. Those who served as multiple sclerosis controls were treatment-naive patients with stable or active relapsing-remitting disease. The specimen was CD4+ T cells from PBMCs. The sequence derives from a human donor with multiple sclerosis.

The CDR3 loop is CASSPTPRGILQQYF. The CDR3 bases are TGTGCCAGCAGTCCCACCCCGCGGGGGATACTCCAACAGTACTTC. The V call is TRBV5-8, the J call TRBJ2-7; 7 positions match TRBD2. This CDR3 contains 15 residues. Germline CDR1 and CDR2: SGHTS and YDEGEE. Germline trimming cut 5 bases from V and 10 bases from J; bases unmatched to any gene: 18.